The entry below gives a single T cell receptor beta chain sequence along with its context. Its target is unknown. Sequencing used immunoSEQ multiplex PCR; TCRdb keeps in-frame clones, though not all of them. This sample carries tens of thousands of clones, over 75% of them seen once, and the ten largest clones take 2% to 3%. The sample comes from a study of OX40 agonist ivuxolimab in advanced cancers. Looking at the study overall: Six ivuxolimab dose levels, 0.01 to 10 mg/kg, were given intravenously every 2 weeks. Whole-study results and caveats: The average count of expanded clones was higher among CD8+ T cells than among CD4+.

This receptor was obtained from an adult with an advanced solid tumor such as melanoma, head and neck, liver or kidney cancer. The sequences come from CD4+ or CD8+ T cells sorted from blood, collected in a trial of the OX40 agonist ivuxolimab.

The CDR3: CASSLDLVTTGELFF. Here the CDR3 DNA reads TGTGCCAGCAGCTTGGACCTGGTAACTACCGGGGAGCTGTTTTTT. The chain joins TRBV5-4 to TRBJ2-2, with D uncertain. V shed 0 bases and J shed 5 bases, with 11 bases lying between them. Germline assignment: CDR1 SGHNT and CDR2 YYREEE (reference sequence). The CDR3 has 15 residues.